This is a list of T cell receptor beta chains from one sample in a study of blood T cell repertoires in COVID-19. Assay: immunoSEQ multiplex PCR; the TCRdb copy retains only in-frame clones and omits some. Of approximately 76,000 clones in the sample, roughly 85% were seen once. Sequencing was carried out using peripheral blood. The receptors derive from a man aged 25 to 40 with acute or convalescent COVID-19. CDR3s include the opening cysteine and the closing phenylalanine or tryptophan. Fields, in order: CDR3 length, clone size, V gene, J gene, D gene, CDR3 DNA, CDR3 protein. D genes are given only for firm matches. Clone size is given for some rows only: seen once, a few or many times, or a class if the clone is expanded.

>14|-|TRBV7-3|TRBJ1-1|TRBD1
TGTGCCAGCAGTCTTACCGGGACAGGGGCTAGAGCTTTCTTT
CASSLTGTGARAFF
>19|-|TRBV23-1|TRBJ2-3|TRBD1
TGCGCCAGCAGTCCCCGTGGGGACAGGGGCCGTCTTAGCACAGATACGCAGTATTTT
CASSPRGDRGRLSTDTQYF
>15|-|TRBV9|TRBJ2-3|-
TGTGCCAGCAGCTCGCAACAGACAGCCGGAGATACGCAGTATTTT
CASSSQQTAGDTQYF
>10|-|TRBV20-1|TRBJ2-3|-
TGCTTACCGGGAGCCGATACGCAGTATTTT
CLPGADTQYF
>12|-|TRBV10-3|TRBJ1-1|-
TGTGCCATTGCAGGGGTGAACACTGAAGCTTTCTTT
CAIAGVNTEAFF
>14|-|TRBV7-8|TRBJ2-3|-
TGTGCCAGCAGCTTTAGGGGAAACACAGATACGCAGTATTTT
CASSFRGNTDTQYF
>13|-|TRBV7-8|TRBJ2-7|TRBD2
TGTGCCAGCAGAGGGTCAGCGGGAGAGAGGCAGTACTTC
CASRGSAGERQYF
>13|-|TRBV11-2|TRBJ1-1|-
TGTGCCAGCAGCTTAGGACAGTACACTGAAGCTTTCTTT
CASSLGQYTEAFF
>11|-|TRBV7-8|TRBJ2-1|-
TGTGCCAGCAGCCGGGGCAGTGAGCAGTTCTTC
CASSRGSEQFF
>16|-|TRBV2|TRBJ2-5|TRBD1
TGTGCCAGCAGTGAGAGAACACAGGGGAGTGAGGAGACCCAGTACTTC
CASSERTQGSEETQYF
>15|-|TRBV27|TRBJ2-3|TRBD1
TGTGCCAGCAGTCCCGGACAGGGTGGGACAGATACGCAGTATTTT
CASSPGQGGTDTQYF
>19|few|TRBV27|TRBJ2-3|-
TGTGCCAGCAGTTATTCCCCCGGGGTGTTAGGGGGGGGCACAGATACGCAGTATTTT
CASSYSPGVLGGGTDTQYF
>16|-|TRBV7-9|TRBJ2-5|TRBD2
TGTGCCAGCAGCCTGAGTCCGGGACTAGCGGGAGAGACCCAGTACTTC
CASSLSPGLAGETQYF
>14|-|TRBV2|TRBJ2-3|-
TGTGCCAGTCACAGGGTCCTCTACACAGATACGCAGTATTTT
CASHRVLYTDTQYF
>14|-|TRBV5-1|TRBJ2-5|TRBD2
TGCGCCAGCAGCGCGGGACTAGCGGTAGAGACCCAGTACTTC
CASSAGLAVETQYF
>15|-|TRBV5-1|TRBJ2-2|TRBD1
TGCGCCAGCAGCTTGGCCGACAGGGGGGCCGGGGAGCTGTTTTTT
CASSLADRGAGELFF
>15|-|TRBV5-1|TRBJ2-1|TRBD2
TGCGCCAGCAGCTACGGACTAGCGGGAAGGCGTGAGCAGTTCTTC
CASSYGLAGRREQFF
>15|-|TRBV28|TRBJ2-7|-
TGTGCCAGCAGTTCTAGCAGGGGGGTAGCCTACGAGCAGTACTTC
CASSSSRGVAYEQYF
>15|-|TRBV9|TRBJ1-3|TRBD1
TGTGCCAGCACAAGGGGGGACAGCTCTGGAAACACCATATATTTT
CASTRGDSSGNTIYF
>11|-|TRBV29-1|TRBJ2-7|-
TGCAGCGTTGTTCAGGCGTACGAGCAGTACTTC
CSVVQAYEQYF
>14|-|TRBV7-3|TRBJ1-1|-
TGTGCCAGCAGCTTACAGGGTGGGAACACTGAAGCTTTCTTT
CASSLQGGNTEAFF
>13|few|TRBV19|TRBJ2-5|-
TGTGCCAGTAGTGCGGACTTCCAAGAGACCCAGTACTTC
CASSADFQETQYF
>17|-|TRBV4-2|TRBJ2-7|TRBD1
TGTGCCAGCAGCCAAGCATTACCGGGACAGGGGACTTACGAGCAGTACTTC
CASSQALPGQGTYEQYF
>13|-|TRBV3-1/TRBV3-2|TRBJ2-7|-
TGTGCCAGCAGCCTTGCCCCTAGCACCGAGCAGTACTTC
CASSLAPSTEQYF
>15|-|TRBV11-2|TRBJ2-7|-
TGTGCCAGCAGCTTAGGTCCGGGGAGCTCCTACGAGCAGTACTTC
CASSLGPGSSYEQYF
>15|-|TRBV7-9|TRBJ2-1|TRBD2
TGTGCCAGCAGCCCAGGACTAGTTCTGAACAATGAGCAGTTCTTC
CASSPGLVLNNEQFF
>15|-|TRBV5-8|TRBJ2-5|TRBD2
TGTGCCAGCAGCGAGGGACTAGTTCGCCAAGAGACCCAGTACTTC
CASSEGLVRQETQYF
>15|-|TRBV7-9|TRBJ2-2|-
TGTGCCAGCAGCTTAATCAGCGGGAACACCGGGGAGCTGTTTTTT
CASSLISGNTGELFF
>16|once|TRBV7-2|TRBJ2-2|-
TGTGCCAGCAGCTCCACCAGGGGAGGGCGAACCGGGGAGCTGTTTTTT
CASSSTRGGRTGELFF
>12|-|TRBV6-2/TRBV6-3|TRBJ1-1|-
TGTGCCAGCAGTTGGGGGCGAACTGAAGCTTTCTTT
CASSWGRTEAFF
>17|-|TRBV19|TRBJ1-1|-
TGTGCCAGTAGTCCCAACCAGTACAGGACGGAGAACACTGAAGCTTTCTTT
CASSPNQYRTENTEAFF
>14|-|TRBV14|TRBJ2-1|-
TGTGCCAGCAGCGTGCAGGGGAGGGCAACTGAGCAGTTCTTC
CASSVQGRATEQFF
>15|-|TRBV6-2/TRBV6-3|TRBJ2-5|-
TGTGCCAGCAGTTATGGGGGCGCAGTACAAGAGACCCAGTACTTC
CASSYGGAVQETQYF
>17|-|TRBV27|TRBJ1-5|-
TGTGCCAGCAGTTTATCCCCCCCAGACAGTAGCAATCAGCCCCAGCATTTT
CASSLSPPDSSNQPQHF
>14|-|TRBV11-2|TRBJ2-5|-
TGTGCCAGCAGCTTAGACCCCCTAGTGAAGACCCAGTACTTC
CASSLDPLVKTQYF
>17|-|TRBV19|TRBJ2-6|TRBD2
TGTGCCAGTAGTCGAAAATCCGGGACTACTGGGGCCAACGTCCTGACTTTC
CASSRKSGTTGANVLTF
>13|-|TRBV29-1|TRBJ1-1|-
TGCAGCGTTGGGCAGGGATTGTATACTGAAGCTTTCTTT
CSVGQGLYTEAFF
>16|-|TRBV4-1|TRBJ2-3|-
TGCGCCAGCAGCCAAGGGTCAGGAACTAGCACAGATACGCAGTATTTT
CASSQGSGTSTDTQYF
>15|few|TRBV4-3|TRBJ2-5|-
TGCGCCAGCAGCCAAGATAGGCAGGGCGTGGAGACCCAGTACTTC
CASSQDRQGVETQYF
>17|-|TRBV5-6|TRBJ2-7|TRBD2
TGTGCCAGCAGCTTTCGGCTAGCGGGAGTACCGTCCTACGAGCAGTACTTC
CASSFRLAGVPSYEQYF
>14|-|TRBV18|TRBJ2-2|-
TGTGCCAGCTCACCCCGGCAGGGAATCGGGGAGCTGTTTTTT
CASSPRQGIGELFF
>12|-|TRBV5-4|TRBJ2-1|-
TGTGCCAGCAGCGTGCGGTTGGGTGAGCAGTTCTTC
CASSVRLGEQFF
>14|-|TRBV12-5|TRBJ2-7|TRBD1
TGTGCTAGTGGTCCGGGACAGGGCTTTAACGAGCAGTACTTC
CASGPGQGFNEQYF
>10|-|TRBV14|TRBJ2-7|-
TGTGCCAGCAGCTACTACGAGCAGTACTTC
CASSYYEQYF
>12|-|TRBV18|TRBJ1-1|-
TGTGCCAGCTCACCGACGAGGACTGAAGCTTTCTTT
CASSPTRTEAFF
>17|-|TRBV4-2|TRBJ2-7|-
TGTGCCAGCAGCCAAGATATCGGGCGGGAACTGTCCTACGAGCAGTACTTC
CASSQDIGRELSYEQYF
>11|once|TRBV30|TRBJ2-1|-
TGTGCCTGCCAATTCTACAATGAGCAGTTCTTC
CACQFYNEQFF
>15|-|TRBV25-1|TRBJ1-2|TRBD1
TGTGCCAGCAGTGCTCCGACAGGGGGCATCGGAGGCTACACCTTC
CASSAPTGGIGGYTF
>15|-|TRBV28|TRBJ2-2|-
TGTGCCAGCATGTCGCTAGCTGGGAACACCGGGGAGCTGTTTTTT
CASMSLAGNTGELFF
>15|once|TRBV6-1|TRBJ1-5|-
TGTGCCAGCAGCCGGGGGGCCGTGAGCAATCAGCCCCAGCATTTT
CASSRGAVSNQPQHF
>15|once|TRBV6-5|TRBJ1-1|-
TGTGCCAGCAGTTACTCTCGGTCCATGAACACTGAAGCTTTCTTT
CASSYSRSMNTEAFF
>17|-|TRBV11-2|TRBJ1-2|TRBD1
TGTGCCAGCAGCTTAGGGACAGGCGGGCTCAGTGGCTATGGCTACACCTTC
CASSLGTGGLSGYGYTF
>14|-|TRBV7-2|TRBJ2-7|-
TGTGCCAGCAGCCTAGGCGGGTACTCCTACGAGCAGTACTTC
CASSLGGYSYEQYF
>13|-|TRBV7-2|TRBJ2-7|-
TGTGCCAGCAGCTTATCTCCGTCGAGGGAGCAGTACTTC
CASSLSPSREQYF
>14|-|TRBV4-2|TRBJ1-6|-
TGTGCCAGCTCTTCCCCCGGGGGGGATTCACCCCTCCACTTT
CASSSPGGDSPLHF